The T cell receptor (beta chain) described here comes from a study of blood T cell repertoires in COVID-19. As for the study in general: Specimens from acute and convalescent COVID-19 originated in the United States, Italy and Spain. Sample material is recorded as cDNA or gDNA derived from T cells, B-cell-depleted T cells, or PBMCs.

Study processing details: It was from reference gene primer amplification that nucleated cell counts were estimated. Here immunoSEQ multiplex PCR was the method, and the copy in TCRdb shows in-frame clones only, minus some. That table furnishes V, J and clone size, whereas the DNA furnished D and trimming. The profile covers about 130,000 clones, with roughly 77% appearing a single time and around 5% taken by the ten largest. While infection was still active, Seattle patients were enrolled and then followed longitudinally. The CDR3 spans 14 residues. The germline V gene encodes CDR1 SGHTA and CDR2 FQGNSA. V trimming: 5 bases; J trimming: 2 bases; junction bases outside the gene matches: 0.

This TCR was recovered from a woman in her 70s with COVID-19, enrolled during active disease. Input material: peripheral blood. The chain employs TRBV7-2 and TRBJ2-7; 13 nucleotides align to TRBD2. The CDR3 coding sequence is TGTGCCAGCAGCGGGACTAGCGGGGCCTACGAGCAGTACTTC. Translating gives CASSGTSGAYEQYF.